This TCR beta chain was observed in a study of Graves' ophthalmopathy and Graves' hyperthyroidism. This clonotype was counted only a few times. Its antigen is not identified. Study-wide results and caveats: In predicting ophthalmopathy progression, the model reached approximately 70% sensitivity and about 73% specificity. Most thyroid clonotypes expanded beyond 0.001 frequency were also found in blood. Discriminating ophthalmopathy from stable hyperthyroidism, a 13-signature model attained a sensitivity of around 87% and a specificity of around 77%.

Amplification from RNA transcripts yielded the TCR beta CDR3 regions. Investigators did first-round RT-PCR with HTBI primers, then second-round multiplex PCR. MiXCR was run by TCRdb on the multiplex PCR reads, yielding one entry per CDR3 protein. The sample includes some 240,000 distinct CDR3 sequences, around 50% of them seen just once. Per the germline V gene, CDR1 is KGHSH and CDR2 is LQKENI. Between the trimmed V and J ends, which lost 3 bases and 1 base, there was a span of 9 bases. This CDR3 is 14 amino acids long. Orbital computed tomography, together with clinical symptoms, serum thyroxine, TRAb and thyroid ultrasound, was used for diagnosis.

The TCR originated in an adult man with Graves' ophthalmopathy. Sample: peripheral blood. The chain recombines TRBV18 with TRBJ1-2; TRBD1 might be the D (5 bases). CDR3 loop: CASSPGTDNYGYTF. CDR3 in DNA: TGTGCCAGCTCACCCGGGACGGATAACTATGGCTACACCTTC.